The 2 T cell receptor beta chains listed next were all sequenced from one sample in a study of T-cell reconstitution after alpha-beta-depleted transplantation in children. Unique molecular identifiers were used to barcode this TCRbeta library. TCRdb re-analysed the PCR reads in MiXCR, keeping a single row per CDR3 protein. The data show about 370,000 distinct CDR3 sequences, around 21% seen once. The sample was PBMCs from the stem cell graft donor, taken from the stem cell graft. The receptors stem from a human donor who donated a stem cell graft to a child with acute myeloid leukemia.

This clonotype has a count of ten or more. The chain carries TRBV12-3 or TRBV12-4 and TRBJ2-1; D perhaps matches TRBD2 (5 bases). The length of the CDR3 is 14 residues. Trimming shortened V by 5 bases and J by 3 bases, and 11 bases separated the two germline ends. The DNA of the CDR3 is TGTGCCAGCAGTCACCGGGAAAACTACAATGAGCAGTTCTTC. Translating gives CASSHRENYNEQFF.

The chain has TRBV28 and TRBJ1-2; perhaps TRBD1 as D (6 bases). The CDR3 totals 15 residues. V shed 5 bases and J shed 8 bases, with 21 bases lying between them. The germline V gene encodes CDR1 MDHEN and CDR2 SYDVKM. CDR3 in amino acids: CASSPGTTSFGGYTF. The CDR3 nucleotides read TGTGCCAGCAGTCCCGGGACAACATCGTTCGGGGGCTACACCTTC.